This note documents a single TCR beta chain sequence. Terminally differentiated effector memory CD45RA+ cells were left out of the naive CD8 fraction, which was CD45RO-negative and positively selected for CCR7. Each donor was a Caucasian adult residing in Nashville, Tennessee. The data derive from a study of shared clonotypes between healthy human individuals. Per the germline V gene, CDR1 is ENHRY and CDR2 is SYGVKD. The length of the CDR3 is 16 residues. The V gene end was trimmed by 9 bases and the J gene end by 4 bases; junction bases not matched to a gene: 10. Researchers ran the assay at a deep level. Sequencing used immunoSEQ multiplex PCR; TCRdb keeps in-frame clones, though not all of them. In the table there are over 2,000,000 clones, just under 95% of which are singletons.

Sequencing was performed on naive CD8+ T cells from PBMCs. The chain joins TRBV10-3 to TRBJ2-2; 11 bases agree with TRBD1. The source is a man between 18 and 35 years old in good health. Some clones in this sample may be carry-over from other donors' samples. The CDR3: CAIRWDRGSGTGELFF. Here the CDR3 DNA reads TGTGCCATTCGGTGGGACAGGGGGTCTGGCACCGGGGAGCTGTTTTTT.